One T cell receptor beta chain is described in this entry. Its antigen is unidentified. V lost 7 bases to trimming and J lost 7 bases, with 20 bases between them. In germline, CDR1 is LNHDA, CDR2 SQIVND (reference sequence). The CDR3 covers 15 residues. The data stem from a study of shared clonotypes between healthy human individuals. Study-level information: In total, the donors were two women and a few men aged 18 to 49. Regarding the study as a whole: Limited genetic and exposure-history diversity came from having few donors. The sampled material consisted only of blood, and tissue repertoires are likely to differ.

This table comes from immunoSEQ multiplex PCR, and its TCRdb copy is limited to in-frame clones, with some not included. This repertoire shows 1.4 million or so clones, approximately 98.5% found once; its top ten account for about 0.34%. CD4+ cell separation produced CD45RA+ naive and CD45RA-negative memory subsets. The chain recombines TRBV19 with TRBJ1-5; TRBD1 might be the D (6 bases). This sequence originates from a man younger than 40 in good health. The sample consisted of naive CD4+ T cells sorted from blood. Subset in this sample: CD45RA+ positively selected. The CDR3 loop reads CASTDRGAGRQPQHF. The CDR3 DNA sequence: TGTGCCAGTACCGATAGGGGGGCAGGGCGCCAGCCCCAGCATTTT.